What follows is one T cell receptor (beta chain) and its context. Germline V CDR1 and CDR2: MNHEY, SVGEGT. The CDR3 consists of 16 residues. The V and J ends lost 5 bases and 0 bases, in that order; junction bases with no gene match: 7. This entry is derived from a study of blood T cells in healthy people across ages. The authors ran a second PCR of about 6 to 11 cycles using a sample-barcoded 5' primer and a J-beta primer mix. In TCRdb, the 5' RACE reads were re-called with MiXCR into one record per CDR3 protein. Here the sample spans over 500,000 distinct CDR3 sequences, roughly a quarter being singletons. Separately, the same data were catalogued under a study of T cells of mothers and their children.

The chain uses TRBV6-2 or TRBV6-3 and TRBJ2-1, with 7 positions matching TRBD2. Sequencing was done on a sample of blood. The origin of this receptor is a boy aged 2 to 9 in good health. CDR3 residues: CASSNPGGLSYNEQFF. The CDR3 DNA follows: TGTGCCAGCAGTAACCCGGGAGGCCTCTCCTACAATGAGCAGTTCTTC.